The T cell receptor (beta chain) under discussion was sequenced for a study of blood T cell repertoires in COVID-19. Study at large: The analysed material was cDNA or gDNA that came from T cells, B-cell-depleted T cells, or PBMCs.

The CDR3 runs to 15 residues. With 2 bases clipped from V and 5 bases from J, the junction kept 6 bases outside the gene matches. Germline V gives CDR1 MDHEN, CDR2 SYDVKM. Authors' processing steps: Estimation of nucleated cell counts was performed using reference gene primer amplification. The repertoire was sequenced with immunoSEQ multiplex PCR; TCRdb's copy has only in-frame clones and lacks some. That table furnishes V, J and clone size, whereas the DNA furnished D and trimming. The sample includes about 210,000 clones, 65% to 90% of them seen just once. The cohort comprised adults aged about 18 to 100 years residing in around 25 US areas. Cohort placement rested on clinical history that participants reported themselves.

Source material: PBMCs or T cells enriched from blood (not recorded which). The sequence derives from a woman between 50 and 59 years old with acute COVID-19. The chain is built from TRBV28 and TRBJ2-3, with 8 bases fitting TRBD1. CDR3 DNA sequence: TGTGCCAGCAGTTTAGCCGGGACAGGAATAGATACGCAGTATTTT. This sequence encodes CASSLAGTGIDTQYF.